Shown below are 3 T cell receptor beta chains from a single sample sequenced in a study of Graves' ophthalmopathy and Graves' hyperthyroidism. RNA served as the template for amplifying TCR beta CDR3 regions. The library came from an HTBI-primed first-round RT-PCR and a second-round multiplex PCR. MiXCR, run by TCRdb on the multiplex PCR reads, gives a single entry per CDR3 protein. Among fewer than 650,000 distinct CDR3 sequences, 22% were seen once, and the ten largest hold more than 5.5%. Input material: peripheral blood. Source of these receptors: a woman under 30 with stable Graves' hyperthyroidism. Some clones in this sample may be carry-over from other donors' samples.

The genes are TRBV10-3 and TRBJ1-2; 7 positions agree with TRBD1. After removal of 2 bases from V and 5 bases from J, the junction contained 8 bases not matched to a gene. Germline V CDR1 and CDR2: ENHRY, SYGVKD. This CDR3 is 15 amino acids long. The CDR3 DNA reads TGTGCCATCAGTGAGGAAGGGGGCCCGGGGTATGGCTACACCTTC. Its translation is CAISEEGGPGYGYTF.

This clonotype appeared many times. The chain employs TRBV4-1 and TRBJ2-5; 9 nucleotides align to TRBD2. CDR3 length equals 17 residues. Germline loops: CDR1 MGHRA, CDR2 YSYEKL. The V segment lost 0 bases and the J segment 4 bases; nucleotides outside the gene matches: 9. The CDR3 nucleotides read TGCGCCAGCAGCCAAGATGTGGGCGGGAGGGCCGCAGAGACCCAGTACTTC. Protein sequence: CASSQDVGGRAAETQYF.

In this sample, this clonotype turned up many times. The V call is TRBV6-2 or TRBV6-3, the J call TRBJ1-5; D remains unclear. CDR1 and CDR2 (germline): MNHEY, SVGEGT. The CDR3 has 15 amino acids. V lost 6 bases to trimming and J lost 2 bases, with 14 bases between them. The CDR3 loop is CASRRGSEGNQPQHF. CDR3 nucleotide sequence: TGTGCCAGCAGAAGAGGGAGTGAAGGCAATCAGCCCCAGCATTTT.